This T cell receptor (beta chain) originates from a study of blood T cells in healthy people across ages. Peripheral blood was drawn, ten milliliters per donor. Overall study findings and caveats: TCR beta diversity tracked closely with naive T cell percentage.

V lost 2 bases to trimming and J lost 0 bases; unmatched junction nucleotides: 9. Per the germline V gene, CDR1 is SGHAT and CDR2 is FQNNGV. This CDR3 region has 17 residues. Combining a sample-barcoded 5' primer with a J-beta primer mix, a second PCR ran for roughly 7 to 12 cycles. There were at least 2.5 million CDR3-containing paired-end reads obtained from each sample. TCRdb redid the calling of the 5' RACE reads with MiXCR, one entry per CDR3 protein. This sample has roughly 2 million distinct CDR3 sequences, with about 50% found just once. Comment on this clonotype: The antigen is not known.

The clonotype comes from a woman between 35 and 50 years old in good health. Material: blood. This chain links TRBV11-2 with TRBJ2-7, with 8 bases fitting TRBD1. The DNA for the CDR3 is TGTGCCAGCAGCTTAATACGTGCCGGGACAGGCTCCTACGAGCAGTACTTC. It translates to CASSLIRAGTGSYEQYF.